These 15 T cell receptor beta chains originate from one sample sequenced in a study of blood T cell repertoires in COVID-19. Method: immunoSEQ multiplex PCR; TCRdb's copy keeps in-frame clones and lacks some. The sample includes approximately 200,000 clones, about four fifths of them seen just once. The sequenced sample consisted of peripheral blood. These receptors came from a woman aged 80 or over with COVID-19, enrolled during active disease.

The CDR3 here is CASSLASAGLIGELFF. In DNA form, the CDR3 reads TGTGCCAGCAGTTTGGCTTCAGCGGGGTTAATCGGGGAGCTGTTTTTT. The chain links TRBV7-2 to TRBJ2-2; 7 nucleotides line up with TRBD2. Per the germline V gene, CDR1 is SGHTA and CDR2 is FQGNSA. J gave up 7 bases and V 6 bases, and 14 bases lay outside the gene matches. This CDR3 has 16 amino acids.

DNA of the CDR3: TGTGCCGCGGGGGGGGGCCAGGGAAGGAACACTGAAGCTTTCTTT. The encoded protein is CAAGGGQGRNTEAFF. The chain recombines TRBV6-5 with TRBJ1-1; D possibly corresponds to TRBD1 (6 bases). V was pared by 11 bases and J by 1 base, with 20 bases between. The germline V gene encodes CDR1 MNHEY and CDR2 SVGAGI. The CDR3 length is 15 residues.

The DNA of the CDR3 is TGTGCCAGCAGCCTAAGGGGGCGGTCGGGAAACACCATATATTTT. Its protein is CASSLRGRSGNTIYF. This sequence joins TRBV3-1 (or the pseudogene TRBV3-2) and TRBJ1-3, with 7 bases that match TRBD1. The CDR3 spans 15 residues. After removal of 4 bases from V and 4 bases from J, the junction contained 7 bases not matched to a gene. Germline lookup yields CDR1 LGHDT and CDR2 YNNKEL (reference sequence).

This clone came up once. This chain uses TRBV2 with TRBJ2-7; 8 bases align to TRBD1. Germline loops: CDR1 SNHLY, CDR2 FYNNEI. The CDR3 contains 13 residues. Trimming at V came to 6 bases and at J to 2 bases, leaving 3 bases not matched to a gene. CDR3 in DNA: TGTGCCAGCAGGCAGGGGGCCCCCTACGAGCAGTACTTC. Protein product: CASRQGAPYEQYF.

The sample holds a few counts of this clone. The chain is built from TRBV28 and TRBJ2-1, with TRBD2 matching 11 bases. Trimming at V came to 5 bases and at J to 2 bases, leaving 5 bases not matched to a gene. Germline CDR1 and CDR2: MDHEN and SYDVKM. The CDR3 is made up of 16 amino acids. As DNA, the CDR3 is TGTGCCAGCAGTGAAAGGACTAGCGGGCCCTACAATGAGCAGTTCTTC. Amino acid sequence: CASSERTSGPYNEQFF.

The chain is built from TRBV3-1 (or the pseudogene TRBV3-2) and TRBJ1-2; the D is unclear. The CDR3 totals 15 residues. CDR1 is LGHDT, CDR2 YNNKEL, per germline (reference sequence). The V gene lost 1 base and the J gene lost 5 bases, with 14 bases spanning the gap. This CDR3 is CASSQVRKGEYGYTF. Here the CDR3 DNA reads TGTGCCAGCAGCCAAGTACGTAAGGGAGAGTATGGCTACACCTTC.

The chain is built from TRBV24-1 and TRBJ2-2, with TRBD1 as a possible D gene (6 bases). V was trimmed by 6 bases and J by 2 bases, leaving 18 bases between them. CDR1 and CDR2 from the germline V gene are KGHDR and SFDVKD. The CDR3 runs 17 residues. The CDR3: CATSPSPGTPNTGELFF. DNA of the CDR3: TGTGCCACCAGTCCTTCCCCCGGGACACCTAACACCGGGGAGCTGTTTTTT.

This rearrangement joins TRBV9 to TRBJ1-4, with 8 nucleotides matching TRBD1. Unmatched junction bases numbered 7, after V lost 4 bases and J lost 8 bases. This CDR3 spans 14 amino acids. CDR1 is SGDLS, CDR2 YYNGEE, per germline. The CDR3 region is CASSPGQDHEKLFF. CDR3 in DNA: TGTGCCAGCAGCCCGGGACAGGACCACGAAAAACTGTTTTTT.

The chain couples TRBV28 to TRBJ1-2; D is perhaps TRBD1 (6 bases). The germline V and J ends were trimmed by 3 bases and 0 bases, with 11 bases remaining between them. Germline loops: CDR1 MDHEN, CDR2 SYDVKM. The CDR3 consists of 15 residues. CDR3 sequence (DNA): TGTGCCAGCAGTTTTCGGACAGTGCCTAACTATGGCTACACCTTC. Its translation: CASSFRTVPNYGYTF.

The V call is TRBV6-6, the J call TRBJ1-3; unclear D gene. This CDR3 is built from 12 residues. The V end was cut by 8 bases, the J end by 4 bases, with 9 bases between. The V gene's germline CDR1 is MNHNY and CDR2 SVGAGI (reference sequence). The CDR3 DNA follows: TGTGCCAGCGCGAGGGCAGGAAACACCATATATTTT. It is translated as CASARAGNTIYF.

The chain couples TRBV7-9 to TRBJ2-1; D is ambiguous. The germline V gene has CDR1 SEHNR and CDR2 FQNEAQ (reference sequence). This CDR3 has 14 amino acids. V lost 5 bases and J lost 0, with 8 bases in between. This CDR3 reads CASSLHSSYNEQFF. The CDR3 DNA sequence: TGTGCCAGCAGCCTCCATAGCTCCTACAATGAGCAGTTCTTC.

In this sample, this clone turned up once. The CDR3 coding sequence is TGCGCCAGCAGCTTGAACGGGGGACCCACAGATACGCAGTATTTT. As protein: CASSLNGGPTDTQYF. The J gene is TRBJ2-3, the V gene TRBV5-1; possible D gene TRBD2, 6 bases. V lost 1 base to trimming and J lost 2 bases, with 11 bases between them. The CDR3 is 15 amino acids. Germline V gene data show CDR1 as SGHRS and CDR2 as YFSETQ.

J is TRBJ2-2 and V is TRBV3-1 (or the pseudogene TRBV3-2); no firm D call. CDR1 is LGHDT, CDR2 YNNKEL, per germline (reference sequence). The CDR3 runs 13 residues. Trimming took 3 bases from V and 8 from J, leaving 10 bases between them. The CDR3, as DNA: TGTGCCAGCAGCCAGCCGGCGGTGGGGGAGCTGTTTTTT. The encoded protein is CASSQPAVGELFF.

The DNA for the CDR3 is TGTGCCAGCAGCAGTCCGAGGGCCCGGCCATGGAAACTGTTTTTT. Its protein is CASSSPRARPWKLFF. The rearrangement uses TRBV21-1 and TRBJ1-4. TRBV21-1 is a pseudogene. The CDR3 is made up of 15 amino acids.

The V gene is TRBV5-1, the J gene TRBJ1-1; TRBD1 aligns across 7 bases. This CDR3 is built from 13 residues. CDR1 and CDR2 from the germline V gene are SGHRS and YFSETQ. J lost 3 bases, V lost 4 bases, and 3 bases had no gene match. The CDR3 here is CASSQGTDTEAFF. The CDR3 DNA sequence: TGCGCCAGCAGCCAAGGGACAGACACTGAAGCTTTCTTT.